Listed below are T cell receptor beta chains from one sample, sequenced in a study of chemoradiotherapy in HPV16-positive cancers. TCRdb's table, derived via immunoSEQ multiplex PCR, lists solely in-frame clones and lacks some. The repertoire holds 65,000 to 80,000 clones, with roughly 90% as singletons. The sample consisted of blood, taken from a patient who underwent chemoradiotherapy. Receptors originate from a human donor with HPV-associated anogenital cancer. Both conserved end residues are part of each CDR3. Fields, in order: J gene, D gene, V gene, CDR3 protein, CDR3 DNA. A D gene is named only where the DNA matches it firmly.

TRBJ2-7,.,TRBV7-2,CASSHPDRAYEQYF,TGTGCCAGCAGCCACCCGGACAGAGCCTACGAGCAGTACTTC
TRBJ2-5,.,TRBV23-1,CASSQSVTAGYKETQYF,TGCGCCAGCAGTCAATCTGTCACAGCCGGATACAAAGAGACCCAGTACTTC
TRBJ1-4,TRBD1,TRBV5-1,CASSETTTGGREKLFF,TGCGCCAGCAGCGAGACCACCACAGGGGGCAGGGAAAAACTGTTTTTT
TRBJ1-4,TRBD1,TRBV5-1,CASSSGQGKEKLFF,TGCGCCAGCAGCTCCGGACAGGGGAAGGAAAAACTGTTTTTT
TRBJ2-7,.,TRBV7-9,CASSVARGQGLEQYF,TGTGCCAGCAGCGTAGCCCGGGGGCAAGGTTTGGAGCAGTACTTC
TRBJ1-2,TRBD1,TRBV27,CASSRDTGAGYGYTF,TGTGCCAGCAGCCGAGATACAGGGGCCGGCTATGGCTACACCTTC
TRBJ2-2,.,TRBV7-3,CASSLSGADGELFF,TGTGCCAGCAGCTTATCGGGTGCGGACGGGGAGCTGTTTTTT
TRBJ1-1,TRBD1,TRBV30,CAWKGDRRAEAFF,TGTGCCTGGAAAGGGGACAGGCGCGCTGAAGCTTTCTTT
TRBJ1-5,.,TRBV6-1,CASSEGAYQVNQPQHF,TGTGCCAGCAGTGAAGGCGCCTATCAGGTGAATCAGCCCCAGCATTTT
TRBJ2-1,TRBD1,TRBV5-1,CASSFRTGQRDEQFF,TGCGCCAGCAGCTTTAGGACAGGCCAACGGGATGAGCAGTTCTTC
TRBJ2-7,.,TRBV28,CASSYGPEQYF,TGTGCCAGCAGTTACGGGCCCGAGCAGTACTTC